This T cell receptor beta chain was identified in a study of technical replicates of blood from a handful of donors (dated by TCRdb to about 2017). As to this clone: Its antigen is not yet known. No much larger clonotype is one base removed from it; base qualities were not supplied.

Its CDR3 holds 21 amino acids, cysteine through phenylalanine. Kept here is only the CDR3 DNA, which spans 63 bases and is read in frame from base 1. CDR1 and CDR2 are read off the germline V gene as SGHTA and FQGNSA. For this chain, trimming is 0 bases at the V end and 9 bases at the J end, and the number of junction bases without a gene match is 19. Library prep was done by the immunoSEQ multiplex PCR assay. TCRdb holds this immuneACCESS table with in-frame rearrangements only. Some clones are missing; in checked studies, unresolved V genes explain under half, and the rest has no known cause. The sample yields some 89,000 clones; less than 95% were counted once. The ten largest account for around 0.31% of the sample.

Recombination connected TRBV7-2 to TRBJ2-5; 16 junctional bases match TRBD2. The clonotype comes from a human donor in good health. The sample taken for sequencing was T cells isolated from PBMCs. The nucleotide sequence is TGTGCCAGCAGCTTAGCGCGGGGACTAGCGGGAGGGCCTGAGGACCAAGCGGCCCAGTACTTC. Its translation reads: CASSLARGLAGGPEDQAAQYF.